These T cell receptor beta chains were read from a single sample in a study of T cell responses to AZD1222 COVID-19 vaccine. The repertoire was sequenced with immunoSEQ multiplex PCR; TCRdb's copy has only in-frame clones and lacks some. The table shows 130,000 to 150,000 clones, with about nine tenths occurring only once. The sequenced sample was peripheral blood, obtained on day 0 of AZD1222 vaccination. The receptors were gathered from an adult in good health. Each CDR3 is given with its conserved first and last residue. A D gene is named only where the DNA matches it firmly. Only part of the rows carry a size: once, few, many, or a class if the clone is expanded.

TRBV7-9	TRBD1	TRBJ1-2	.	CASSFATGVGGYTF	TGTGCCAGCAGCTTCGCGACAGGGGTTGGTGGCTACACCTTC
TRBV27	TRBD1	TRBJ1-2	.	CASSLMGTDPYGYTF	TGTGCCAGCAGTTTAATGGGGACAGATCCCTATGGCTACACCTTC
TRBV2	.	TRBJ2-5	.	CASRPGIQETQYF	TGTGCCAGCAGACCCGGGATTCAAGAGACCCAGTACTTC
TRBV2	.	TRBJ1-2	.	CASSPRVGNYGYTF	TGTGCCAGCAGCCCCAGGGTCGGGAACTATGGCTACACCTTC
TRBV7-9	TRBD2	TRBJ2-5	.	CASSPRTSGRGETQYF	TGTGCCAGCAGCCCGCGGACTAGCGGGAGGGGGGAGACCCAGTACTTC
TRBV7-9	.	TRBJ1-6	.	CASSETGNEYNSPLHF	TGTGCCAGCAGCGAAACAGGGAACGAATATAATTCACCCCTCCACTTT
TRBV6-4	TRBD2	TRBJ2-3	.	CASSESGLAGGRDTQYF	TGTGCCAGCAGTGAATCCGGACTAGCGGGAGGTCGAGATACGCAGTATTTT
TRBV6-5	TRBD1	TRBJ1-4	.	CASRSLGQSNEKLFF	TGTGCCAGCAGAAGCCTGGGACAGTCAAATGAAAAACTGTTTTTT
TRBV18	.	TRBJ2-5	.	CASSPMPSLETQYF	TGTGCCAGCTCACCAATGCCGAGCTTGGAGACCCAGTACTTC
TRBV7-8	.	TRBJ1-5	.	CASSPSGRGEQPQHF	TGTGCCAGCAGCCCCTCCGGTAGGGGTGAACAGCCCCAGCATTTT
TRBV21-1	.	TRBJ2-1	once	CASSKINHSIYNEQFF	TGTGCCAGCAGCAAGATAAACCACTCCATCTACAATGAGCAGTTCTTC
TRBV30	.	TRBJ2-7	.	CAWSGSLEQYF	TGTGCCTGGAGTGGGAGCCTCGAGCAGTACTTC
TRBV30	.	TRBJ2-3	.	CAWSFTDTQYF	TGTGCCTGGAGCTTCACAGATACGCAGTATTTT
TRBV11-3	TRBD2	TRBJ2-7	.	CASSSVRRPSGGTYEQYF	TGTGCCAGCAGCTCAGTCCGGCGTCCTAGCGGGGGGACCTACGAGCAGTACTTC
TRBV28	.	TRBJ1-4	.	CASSFTGGGTVGKLFF	TGTGCCAGCAGTTTCACGGGGGGGGGCACGGTTGGAAAACTGTTTTTT
TRBV5-1	TRBD2	TRBJ2-3	.	CASSLLAGGVDTQYF	TGCGCCAGCAGCTTACTAGCGGGAGGGGTAGATACGCAGTATTTT
TRBV4-1	.	TRBJ1-2	.	CASSQDRGLNYGYTF	TGCGCCAGCAGCCAAGACAGGGGTCTCAACTATGGCTACACCTTC
TRBV7-3	TRBD2	TRBJ2-1	.	CASSLLATSGRASEQFF	TGTGCCAGCAGCTTGTTAGCGACTAGCGGGAGGGCCAGCGAGCAGTTCTTC
TRBV4-3	.	TRBJ1-2	.	CASSQDADLNYGYTF	TGCGCCAGCAGCCAAGACGCCGATCTCAACTATGGCTACACCTTC
TRBV7-9	.	TRBJ1-2	few	CASALGQANYGYTF	TGTGCCAGCGCTCTCGGGCAGGCTAACTATGGCTACACCTTC
TRBV9	TRBD2	TRBJ2-5	once	CASSSGDYSLSIQETQYF	TGTGCCAGCAGCTCTGGGGACTATAGTTTATCCATCCAAGAGACCCAGTACTTC
TRBV2	TRBD1	TRBJ2-2	.	CASRTGTVNTGELFF	TGTGCCAGCAGGACCGGGACAGTGAACACCGGGGAGCTGTTTTTT
TRBV5-1	.	TRBJ1-1	once	CASSLPDGPEAFF	TGCGCCAGCAGCTTGCCTGACGGCCCTGAAGCTTTCTTT
TRBV28	.	TRBJ1-1	once	CASTPLIVNTEAFF	TGTGCCAGCACCCCATTGATCGTGAACACTGAAGCTTTCTTT
TRBV24-1	.	TRBJ2-2	.	CATSDGHLGELFF	TGTGCCACCAGTGATGGACATCTCGGGGAGCTGTTTTTT
TRBV6-5	.	TRBJ1-4	.	CASNWGPATNEKLFF	TGTGCCAGCAATTGGGGGCCCGCAACTAATGAAAAACTGTTTTTT
TRBV29-1	.	TRBJ1-1	.	CSADTEAFF	TGCAGCGCAGACACTGAAGCTTTCTTT
TRBV27	TRBD1	TRBJ1-2	.	CASSSPGQGASYTF	TGTGCCAGCAGTTCACCGGGACAGGGGGCGAGCTACACCTTC
TRBV3-1/TRBV3-2	.	TRBJ1-3	.	CASSQVLLFSGNTIYF	TGTGCCAGCAGCCAAGTTCTGCTCTTCTCTGGAAACACCATATATTTT
TRBV27	.	TRBJ2-6	.	CASSLMRGQNSGANVLTF	TGTGCCAGCAGTTTAATGAGAGGGCAGAACTCTGGGGCCAACGTCCTGACTTTC
TRBV7-9	.	TRBJ2-2	once	CASSLVGNTGELFF	TGTGCCAGCAGCTTGGTAGGGAACACCGGGGAGCTGTTTTTT
TRBV7-2	.	TRBJ2-2	.	CASSLIGGTGELFF	TGTGCCAGCAGTCTAATCGGAGGGACCGGGGAGCTGTTTTTT
TRBV19	.	TRBJ1-5	.	CASSIAGSGSNQPQHF	TGTGCCAGTAGTATTGCAGGGAGTGGGAGCAATCAGCCCCAGCATTTT
TRBV5-4	.	TRBJ2-7	.	CASSRGQLYEQYF	TGTGCCAGCAGCAGGGGACAACTCTACGAGCAGTACTTC
TRBV6-5	.	TRBJ1-2	.	CASWSGTTYGYTF	TGTGCCAGCTGGTCCGGGACTACCTATGGCTACACCTTC
TRBV7-2	.	TRBJ1-2	.	CASSLAILDYGYTF	TGTGCCAGCAGCTTAGCTATCTTAGACTATGGCTACACCTTC
TRBV7-9	TRBD2	TRBJ2-1	.	CASSTDLAGANEQFF	TGTGCCAGCAGCACAGATCTAGCGGGAGCCAATGAGCAGTTCTTC
TRBV5-5	.	TRBJ1-5	once	CASSLGGPNQPQHF	TGTGCCAGCAGCTTGGGAGGGCCGAATCAGCCCCAGCATTTT
TRBV28	.	TRBJ2-1	once	CASSLPGAYNEQFF	TGTGCCAGCAGTTTACCCGGGGCCTACAATGAGCAGTTCTTC
TRBV11-2	.	TRBJ2-5	.	CASSSGPTYQETQYF	TGTGCCAGCAGCTCAGGACCAACGTACCAAGAGACCCAGTACTTC
TRBV15	.	TRBJ2-6	medium-sized	CATSSDGSGANVLTF	TGTGCCACCAGCAGCGACGGCTCTGGGGCCAACGTCCTGACTTTC
TRBV4-3	TRBD1	TRBJ1-4	.	CASSQDFWQGGEKLFF	TGCGCCAGCAGCCAAGATTTCTGGCAGGGGGGCGAAAAACTGTTTTTT
TRBV5-1	TRBD2	TRBJ2-1	.	CASSLRTSGNEQFF	TGCGCCAGCAGTCTCCGGACTAGTGGCAATGAGCAGTTCTTC
TRBV7-9	TRBD1	TRBJ2-1	.	CASSLGDRGSYNEQFF	TGTGCCAGCAGCTTAGGGGACAGGGGCTCCTACAATGAGCAGTTCTTC
TRBV6-5	TRBD2	TRBJ2-4	.	CASSDGGMGKNIQYF	TGTGCCAGCAGCGACGGGGGGATGGGCAAAAACATTCAGTACTTC
TRBV7-2	.	TRBJ1-5	.	CASSLEQGNQPQHF	TGTGCCAGCAGCTTAGAGCAGGGAAATCAGCCCCAGCATTTT
TRBV15	.	TRBJ2-3	.	CATSIEGDTQYF	TGTGCCACCAGCATAGAGGGAGATACGCAGTATTTT
TRBV19	TRBD1	TRBJ1-3	once	CASSNRQGASGNTIYF	TGTGCCAGTAGTAATCGACAGGGGGCTTCGGGAAACACCATATATTTT
TRBV19	TRBD2	TRBJ2-7	.	CASSEPGLAYEQYF	TGTGCCAGTAGTGAACCGGGACTAGCCTACGAGCAGTACTTC
TRBV6-5	.	TRBJ1-2	.	CASRNLGGGYTF	TGTGCCAGCAGGAATTTGGGGGGTGGCTACACCTTC
TRBV7-9	.	TRBJ1-5	.	CASSLEASNQPQHF	TGTGCCAGCAGCTTAGAGGCGAGCAATCAGCCCCAGCATTTT
TRBV19	.	TRBJ1-1	.	CASSIVTKNTEAFF	TGTGCCAGTAGTATTGTGACAAAGAACACTGAAGCTTTCTTT
TRBV10-3	.	TRBJ1-2	.	CAISESTSANYGYTF	TGTGCCATCAGTGAGTCGACTTCGGCAAACTATGGCTACACCTTC
TRBV6-5	.	TRBJ2-1	once	CASSYAGSYNEQFF	TGTGCCAGCAGTTACGCGGGCTCCTACAATGAGCAGTTCTTC
TRBV3-1/TRBV3-2	TRBD2	TRBJ2-5	.	CASSQTSGTVKTQYF	TGTGCCAGCAGCCAAACTAGCGGGACAGTAAAGACCCAGTACTTC
TRBV19	TRBD1	TRBJ1-2	.	CASSTTGTEVYTF	TGTGCCAGTAGTACCACCGGGACAGAGGTCTACACCTTC
TRBV2	TRBD1	TRBJ1-2	.	CASRGDRGYGYTF	TGTGCCAGCAGGGGGGACAGGGGCTATGGCTACACCTTC